This entry lists 20 T cell receptor beta chains sequenced from one sample in a study of T cell changes during pregnancy in multiple sclerosis. Some clones are missing from TCRdb's copy, which holds only in-frame ones; the method was immunoSEQ multiplex PCR. The sample gives around 35,000 clones, less than 95% of which show up once; around an eighth is in the top ten. The specimen was CD8+ T cells from peripheral blood mononuclear cells, collected in the first trimester of pregnancy. These receptors came from a female donor with multiple sclerosis, enrolled in a pregnancy study.

The chain combines TRBV27 with TRBJ1-2; TRBD1 matches 7 bases. Germline trimming cut 7 bases from V and 4 bases from J; bases unmatched to any gene: 15. Per the germline V gene, CDR1 is MNHEY and CDR2 is SMNVEV (reference sequence). The CDR3 covers 16 residues. The CDR3 nucleotides read TGTGCCAGCACAGGACAGGTTGAAGGAGGCAGCTATGGCTACACCTTC. The encoded protein is CASTGQVEGGSYGYTF.

Details on this clone: Other DNA sequences of this sample code for an identical CDR3. The chain links TRBV27 to TRBJ2-1; possible D gene TRBD2, 6 bases. Germline lookup yields CDR1 MNHEY and CDR2 SMNVEV (reference sequence). The CDR3 consists of 15 residues. V lost 0 bases and J lost 4, with 10 bases in between. The CDR3 loop reads CASSLSRRGYNEQFF. DNA for the CDR3: TGTGCCAGCAGTTTATCAAGACGGGGGTACAATGAGCAGTTCTTC.

This clone was counted a few times. The chain recombines TRBV4-2 with TRBJ2-1; 12 bases are a match to TRBD2. Per the germline V gene, CDR1 is LGHNA and CDR2 is YNFKEQ. The CDR3 is made up of 21 amino acids. V was clipped by 3 bases and J by 0 bases; unmatched bases: 15. The CDR3 DNA follows: TGTGCCAGCAGCCATCCCATAGTGGGGACTAGCGGGCCTAGCTCCTACAATGAGCAGTTCTTC. Its protein is CASSHPIVGTSGPSSYNEQFF.

The chain combines TRBV10-2 with TRBJ2-2, with 7 bases identical to TRBD2. Looked up from germline, CDR1 is WSHSY and CDR2 is SAAADI. CDR3 length equals 21 residues. Trimming took 0 bases from V and 0 from J; bases not matched to a gene: 16. CDR3 DNA sequence: TGCGCCAGCAGTGAGTCAGACCTTGGACTAGTGGGAGTTCCGAACACCGGGGAGCTGTTTTTT. This gives the protein CASSESDLGLVGVPNTGELFF.

The gene calls are TRBV28 and TRBJ2-2, with TRBD2 matching over 10 bases. Germline V gene lookup returns CDR1 MDHEN and CDR2 SYDVKM. This CDR3 has 19 amino acids. V lost 5 bases, J lost 5 bases, and 17 bases stayed unmatched. The CDR3 loop is CASSPWEGSGRRGTGELFF. For the CDR3, the DNA is TGTGCCAGCAGTCCGTGGGAGGGTAGCGGGAGGAGGGGAACCGGGGAGCTGTTTTTT.

J is TRBJ2-5 and V is TRBV2; D possibly corresponds to TRBD1 (6 bases). Germline values: CDR1 SNHLY, CDR2 FYNNEI. The V gene lost 3 bases and the J gene lost 3 bases, with 8 bases spanning the gap. There are 13 residues in the CDR3. The CDR3 region has the DNA TGTGCCAGCAGTGACGGACAGAAAGAGACCCAGTACTTC. It translates to CASSDGQKETQYF.

The V call is TRBV7-3, the J call TRBJ2-1; the D gene is possibly TRBD2 (5 bases). Germline CDR1 reads SGHTA; CDR2 reads FQGTGA. The V end was cut by 5 bases, the J end by 6 bases, with 20 bases between. CDR3 size: 16 residues. CDR3 nucleotide sequence: TGTGCCAGCAGCCAAGAGGGTGGCGGAGCCCTCAATGAGCAGTTCTTC. This sequence encodes CASSQEGGGALNEQFF.

The genes are TRBV5-4 and TRBJ1-4; weak D call: TRBD1 (6 bases). This CDR3 is built from 16 residues. Germline-derived CDR1 and CDR2 are SGHNT and YYREEE (reference sequence). Deletions cut 2 bases from V and 8 bases from J, with 19 bases between. CDR3 region: CASSLLPQGMEEKLFF. The CDR3 region has the DNA TGTGCCAGCAGCTTATTGCCACAGGGTATGGAGGAAAAACTGTTTTTT.

The J gene is TRBJ2-3, the V gene TRBV9; D is possibly TRBD2 (6 bases). Germline values: CDR1 SGDLS, CDR2 YYNGEE. The CDR3 loop spans 17 amino acids. The ends were cut back, 0 bases at V and 0 bases at J, with 14 bases in the middle. This CDR3 reads CASSVAWGDFSTDTQYF. CDR3 coding DNA: TGTGCCAGCAGCGTAGCTTGGGGGGACTTCAGCACAGATACGCAGTATTTT.

This clone came up once. V and J are TRBV19 and TRBJ2-7, with D possibly TRBD2 on 6 matching bases. V lost 0 bases to trimming and J lost 4 bases, with 13 bases between them. CDR3 size: 15 residues. Per germline, CDR1 LNHDA and CDR2 SQIVND (reference sequence). The CDR3 DNA sequence: TGTGCCAGTAGTATAGAAACGGGAGCGGTATACGAGCAGTACTTC. Residues: CASSIETGAVYEQYF.

V is TRBV7-8 and J is TRBJ2-1; D uncertain. There are 17 residues in the CDR3. Germline CDR1 and CDR2: SGHVS and FQNEAQ. V shed 5 bases and J shed 1 base, with 18 bases lying between them. The CDR3 spells CASSPFRSLSSYNEQFF. CDR3 in DNA: TGTGCCAGCAGCCCCTTTCGGAGCTTAAGTTCCTACAATGAGCAGTTCTTC. The variable domain in full, with the rest retrieved from reference TRBV7-8 and TRBJ2-1, is GAGVSQSPRYKVAKRGQDVALRCDPISGHVSLFWYQQALGQGPEFLTYFQNEAQLDKSGLPSDRFFAERPEGSVSTLKIQRTQQEDSAVYLCASSPFRSLSSYNEQFFGPGTRLTVL.

This clone was recorded a few times. The CDR3 sequence: CASSDYRGVHNEQFF. The DNA of the CDR3 is TGTGCCAGCAGTGACTACAGGGGAGTCCACAATGAGCAGTTCTTC. V gene TRBV2 combines with J gene TRBJ2-1; TRBD1 matches 7 bases. CDR1 SNHLY and CDR2 FYNNEI come from the germline V gene. The V segment lost 3 bases and the J segment 5 bases; nucleotides outside the gene matches: 7. There are 15 residues in the CDR3.

This sequence joins TRBV6-5 and TRBJ1-1; D remains ambiguous. V dropped 11 bases and J dropped 6 bases, with 19 bases sitting between them. The CDR3 loop spans 13 amino acids. Germline V gene data show CDR1 as MNHEY and CDR2 as SVGAGI. This CDR3 reads CAVSYEAKPEAFF. The CDR3 region has the DNA TGTGCCGTGTCGTACGAAGCGAAACCTGAAGCTTTCTTT.

V gene TRBV4-1 combines with J gene TRBJ2-7, with TRBD2 matching over 11 bases. The germline gives CDR1 MGHRA, CDR2 YSYEKL. Unmatched junction bases numbered 2, after V lost 3 bases and J lost 4 bases. The CDR3 is made up of 14 amino acids. The CDR3 sequence: CASSQTSGDYEQYF. The DNA of the CDR3 is TGCGCCAGCAGCCAGACTAGCGGGGATTACGAGCAGTACTTC.

This rearrangement joins TRBV14 to TRBJ2-3; D might be TRBD1 (5 bases). The CDR3 runs to 16 residues. Germline lookup yields CDR1 SGHDN and CDR2 FVKESK. The V gene lost 0 bases and the J gene lost 2 bases, with 12 bases spanning the gap. CDR3: CASSQDSDSPTDTQYF. The DNA of the CDR3 is TGTGCCAGCAGCCAAGATTCAGACAGCCCCACAGATACGCAGTATTTT. Looking up the rest from reference TRBV14 and TRBJ2-3 gives the full variable domain: EAGVTQFPSHSVIEKGQTVTLRCDPISGHDNLYWYRRVMGKEIKFLLHFVKESKQDESGMPNNRFLAERTGGTYSTLKVQPAELEDSGVYFCASSQDSDSPTDTQYFGPGTRLTVL.

The chain joins TRBV14 to TRBJ2-7; 12 nucleotides agree with TRBD1. J gave up 6 bases and V 4 bases, and 7 bases lay outside the gene matches. The CDR3 length is 15 residues. The germline CDR1 and CDR2 sequences are SGHDN and FVKESK. The CDR3 coding sequence is TGTGCCAGCAGCCGCCTGGGACAGGGGGCAGGCGAGCAGTACTTC. Translation: CASSRLGQGAGEQYF.

On this clone itself: One end of the junction varies from germline; a read error may be responsible. The chain is built from TRBV7-7 and TRBJ2-5; TRBD2 aligns across 10 bases. From germline, CDR1 is SSHAT and CDR2 FNYEAQ (reference sequence). The CDR3 is made up of 15 amino acids. In DNA, the CDR3 is TGTGCTAGCAGCTTGGGGACTAGCGTGATCGAGACCCAGTACTTC. As protein: CASSLGTSVIETQYF.

The CDR3 loop is CASSLSSGGYEQYF. The CDR3 nucleotides are TGTGCCAGCAGTTTGTCCTCCGGGGGCTACGAGCAGTACTTC. This chain connects TRBV27 to TRBJ2-7, with D possibly matching TRBD2 (6 bases). The CDR3 extends over 14 amino acids. V was clipped by 3 bases and J by 3 bases, with 12 bases between them. The germline gives CDR1 MNHEY, CDR2 SMNVEV (reference sequence).

The gene calls are TRBV1 and TRBJ2-5; the table assigns TRBD2, which was not confirmed against the DNA. TRBV1 is flagged as a pseudogene. CDR3 size: 15 residues. The chain's CDR3 is CTSSQEREGQETQYF. Written as DNA, the CDR3 is TGCACCAGCAGCCAAGAGCGGGAGGGCCAAGAGACCCAGTACTTC.

The rearrangement uses TRBV6-1 and TRBJ2-1; TRBD2 matches at 13 bases. The CDR3 totals 17 residues. Germline V lookup: CDR1 MNHNS, CDR2 SASEGT. V dropped 4 bases and J dropped 0; count of bases not matched to a gene: 3. CDR3 bases: TGTGCCAGCAGTGGGTGGACTAGCGGGAGCTCCTACAATGAGCAGTTCTTC. As protein: CASSGWTSGSSYNEQFF.